This T cell receptor beta chain appears in the sequencing data of a study of graft-versus-host responses after intestinal transplantation. Measured with immunoSEQ multiplex PCR; TCRdb has only the in-frame clones, and not every one. The sample records 130,000 to 150,000 clones, approximately 91% being singletons. Details on this clone: Its specificity is not known.

Trimming took 1 base from V and 3 from J, leaving 10 bases between them. This CDR3 comprises 14 residues. CDR1 is MGHRA and CDR2 is YSYEKL in the germline V gene. The sequenced sample was unstimulated CD4+ T cells sorted from spleen or lymph node cells, obtained before intestinal transplant. This TCR was recovered from a human donor who received an intestinal transplant. The chain has TRBV4-1 and TRBJ2-7; no definite D call. The chain's CDR3 is CASSQVDNLYEQYF. DNA for the CDR3: TGCGCCAGCAGCCAAGTTGACAACCTCTACGAGCAGTACTTC.